This TCR beta chain appears in the sequencing data of a study of blood T cells in healthy people across ages. Overall study findings and caveats: In older individuals, TCR beta diversity per million T cells was lower, falling roughly linearly with age.

Total RNA, at least 5 micrograms per sample, came from PBMCs. The second PCR ran roughly 6 to 11 cycles with a sample-barcoded 5' primer and J-beta primers. All samples gave at least 2.5 million CDR3-containing paired-end reads. TCRdb independently ran MiXCR on the 5' RACE reads; one entry per CDR3 protein. Counted here are more than 1 million distinct CDR3 sequences, 45% occurring once; the ten biggest clones make up approximately 20%. This clonotype turned up a few times. What it recognizes is unknown. There are 12 residues in the CDR3. Trimming shortened V by 1 base and J by 4 bases, and 4 bases separated the two germline ends. Germline V gene data show CDR1 as SEHNR and CDR2 as FQNEAQ (reference sequence).

The specimen sequenced was blood. This clonotype was obtained from a woman aged 55-75 years in good health. The chain combines TRBV7-9 with TRBJ1-1; D is uncertain. CDR3 amino acids: CASSLESTEAFF. Here the CDR3 DNA reads TGTGCCAGCAGCTTAGAAAGCACTGAAGCTTTCTTT.